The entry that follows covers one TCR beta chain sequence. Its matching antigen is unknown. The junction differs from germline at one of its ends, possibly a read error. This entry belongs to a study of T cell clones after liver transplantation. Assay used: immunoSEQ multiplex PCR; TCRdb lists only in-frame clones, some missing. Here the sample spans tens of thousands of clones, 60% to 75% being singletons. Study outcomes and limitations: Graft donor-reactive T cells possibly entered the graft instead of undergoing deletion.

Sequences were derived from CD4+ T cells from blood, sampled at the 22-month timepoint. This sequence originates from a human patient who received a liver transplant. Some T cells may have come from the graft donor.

CDR3 nucleotides: TGTGCCAGCAGCGAAGCCCCTAGCGGGAGCGCAGATACGCAGTATTTT. Its protein product is CASSEAPSGSADTQYF. The V call is TRBV2, the J call TRBJ2-3; 10 positions agree with TRBD2. Looked up from germline, CDR1 is SNHLY and CDR2 is FYNNEI. The length of the CDR3 is 16 residues.